This TCR beta chain was profiled in a study of patients and donors after allogeneic stem cell transplantation. CDR1 and CDR2 (germline): LGHNA, YSLEER. The CDR3 has 16 amino acids. Trimming removed 0 bases at V and 0 bases at J, with 12 bases between. MiXCR, applied by TCRdb to the RT-PCR reads, yields one record per CDR3 protein. The data hold 900,000 to 1,000,000 distinct CDR3 sequences, with roughly 18% observed a single time. The gene calls are TRBV4-3 and TRBJ2-7, with D unresolved. Sequencing was performed on blood, either unsorted or a sorted T cell fraction (not recorded which). The TCR sequence derives from a human donor who was either an allogeneic HSCT recipient or a stem cell or donor lymphocyte infusion donor (not recorded which). It is not recorded whose cells these are; they may come from a transplant donor. CDR3: CASSQESTGSSYEQYF. The CDR3 bases are TGCGCCAGCAGCCAAGAATCCACGGGCAGCTCCTACGAGCAGTACTTC.